This T cell receptor beta chain was profiled in a study of blood T cell repertoires in COVID-19. Across the whole study: Both acute and convalescent COVID-19 samples were obtained from the United States, Italy and Spain.

In Seattle, patients joined the study during active infection and were tracked longitudinally. Per the original data handling: Amplification from reference gene primers served as the basis for estimated nucleated cell counts. The protocol was immunoSEQ multiplex PCR, while the TCRdb copy is restricted to in-frame clones and leaves out a portion. From that table come the V and J calls and clone size; the DNA was used to work out D and trimming. Among roughly 180,000 clones listed, 70% to 90% were seen once. The CDR3 is 15 amino acids. Germline V gives CDR1 LGHNA, CDR2 YSLEER. The V and J ends lost 0 bases and 11 bases respectively, with 19 bases between them.

The chain carries TRBV4-3 and TRBJ1-1, with D possibly being TRBD1 (5 bases). Sequencing input: peripheral blood. This TCR was recovered from a woman between 45 and 60 years old with COVID-19, enrolled during active disease. The CDR3 DNA sequence: TGCGCCAGCAGCCAAGATTCGTCAGGGTTGGCTATGGCTTTCTTT. Encoded protein: CASSQDSSGLAMAFF.